The 20 T cell receptor beta chains reported below all come from one sample, sequenced in a study of CD8 T cells in ankylosing spondylitis. Via MiXCR, TCRdb re-called the 5' RACE reads, giving one row per CDR3 protein. Here the sample spans about 130,000 distinct CDR3 sequences, 6% to 8.5% being singletons. Sequenced sample: blood, either unsorted or a sorted T cell fraction (not recorded which). The source of these receptors is a male donor with ankylosing spondylitis or in good health (not recorded which).

The sample holds many counts of this clonotype. The chain uses TRBV5-1 and TRBJ1-3, with 7 bases aligning to TRBD1. CDR1 is SGHRS and CDR2 is YFSETQ in the germline V gene. Trimming removed 3 bases from V and 4 bases from J; junction bases left unmatched: 4. The CDR3 contains 14 residues. CDR3: CASSSGGLGNTIYF. For the CDR3, the DNA is TGCGCCAGCAGCTCAGGGGGACTCGGAAACACCATATATTTT.

This clonotype has ten or more counts. The chain combines TRBV12-3 or TRBV12-4 with TRBJ2-2; TRBD1 aligns across 9 bases. This CDR3 region has 13 residues. J gave up 4 bases and V 8 bases, and 2 bases lay outside the gene matches. CDR3 sequence: CASGTGSTGELFF. CDR3 nucleotide sequence: TGTGCCAGCGGGACAGGGTCCACCGGGGAGCTGTTTTTT.

This clonotype was found many times. As DNA, the CDR3 is TGTGCCAGCAGCCCCCCGGCGGGGGCGCTGATCGGGGAGCTGTTTTTT. Residues: CASSPPAGALIGELFF. The gene calls are TRBV7-2 and TRBJ2-2; the D gene is possibly TRBD2 (7 bases). The CDR3 has 16 amino acids. From germline, CDR1 is SGHTA and CDR2 FQGNSA. The germline V and J ends were trimmed by 5 bases and 7 bases, with 20 bases remaining between them.

A word on this clonotype: A much larger clonotype is one base distant, so this may be a read error. The chain recombines TRBV5-1 with TRBJ2-7, with D possibly matching TRBD1 (5 bases). V was pared by 3 bases and J by 6 bases, with 16 bases between. This CDR3 region has 14 residues. CDR1 and CDR2 (germline): SGHRS, YFSETQ. The CDR3 DNA reads TGCGCCAGCAGCTCTACAGGCGCGGCCTGCGAGCAGTACTTC. Its protein product is CASSSTGAACEQYF.

In this sample, this clonotype turned up many times. The J gene is TRBJ2-5, the V gene TRBV7-6, with no clear D. Trimming stripped 1 base from V and 1 base from J, with 4 bases between. Germline V CDR1 and CDR2: SGHVS, FNYEAQ. The CDR3 has 13 residues. In nucleotides, the CDR3 is TGTGCCAGCAGCTTAGTACGCCAAGAGACCCAGTACTTC. Translated: CASSLVRQETQYF.

In its sample, this clonotype was seen many times. The chain recombines TRBV12-3 or TRBV12-4 with TRBJ1-5; D is perhaps TRBD1 (5 bases). The CDR3 runs to 13 residues. V lost 0 bases and J 7 bases, leaving 7 bases between the germline ends. CDR3 loop: CASSLAGGQPQHF. CDR3 DNA: TGTGCCAGCAGTTTAGCTGGGGGACAGCCCCAGCATTTT.

This clonotype showed up many times. The chain uses TRBV20-1 and TRBJ2-5, with D perhaps TRBD1 (6 bases). Trimming removed 3 bases from V and 10 bases from J, with 15 bases in between. The CDR3 contains 12 residues. Germline CDR1 is DFQATT and CDR2 is SNEGSKA (reference sequence). The CDR3 coding sequence is TGCAGTGCTAGCAAAGGGGGTGTGGGCCAGTACTTC. It specifies CSASKGGVGQYF.

This clonotype was counted many times. The V gene is TRBV20-1, the J gene TRBJ1-2; D unresolved. The V gene lost 3 bases and the J gene lost 4 bases, with 12 bases spanning the gap. Germline V gene sequence: CDR1 DFQATT, CDR2 SNEGSKA (reference sequence). The CDR3 is 13 amino acids. The CDR3 DNA reads TGCAGTGCTAGGAAGGATGTCAGCTATGGCTACACCTTC. As protein: CSARKDVSYGYTF.

This clonotype has at least ten counts. The gene calls are TRBV7-9 and TRBJ1-2, with D possibly being TRBD1 (5 bases). This CDR3 is built from 14 residues. The germline V and J ends were trimmed by 4 bases and 4 bases, with 13 bases remaining between them. Germline-derived CDR1 and CDR2 are SEHNR and FQNEAQ (reference sequence). The CDR3 here is CASSSAGIGYGYTF. In DNA form, the CDR3 reads TGTGCCAGCAGCTCGGCAGGGATTGGCTATGGCTACACCTTC.

This clonotype was counted ten times or more. The chain joins TRBV30 to TRBJ2-1; 11 bases agree with TRBD2. The V and J ends lost 1 base and 6 bases, in that order; junction bases with no gene match: 5. This CDR3 spans 15 amino acids. CDR1 GTSNPN and CDR2 SVGIG come from the germline V gene (reference sequence). CDR3 in DNA: TGTGCCTGGAGTGGCACTAGCGGGAGTTTCAATGAGCAGTTCTTC. It encodes CAWSGTSGSFNEQFF. Looking up the rest from reference TRBV30 and TRBJ2-1 gives the full variable domain: SQTIHQWPATLVQPVGSPLSLECTVEGTSNPNLYWYRQAAGRGLQLLFYSVGIGQISSEVPQNLSASRPQDRQFILSSKKLLLSDSGFYLCAWSGTSGSFNEQFFGPGTRLTVL.

Of note for this clonotype: A much larger clone lies one base from this, so it may be a read error. V gene TRBV20-1 combines with J gene TRBJ2-7; possibly TRBD1 for D (6 bases). V was pared by 5 bases and J by 6 bases, with 14 bases between. In germline, CDR1 is DFQATT, CDR2 SNEGSKA (reference sequence). This CDR3 has 12 amino acids. The CDR3 spells CSARDNTCEQYF. In DNA, the CDR3 is TGCAGTGCTCGGGACAACACCTGCGAGCAGTACTTC.

This clonotype has a count of ten or more. This sequence joins TRBV29-1 and TRBJ2-1; 7 bases map to TRBD2. Trimming at V came to 4 bases and at J to 0 bases, leaving 6 bases not matched to a gene. CDR1 is SQVTM, CDR2 ANQGSEA, per germline. The CDR3 is made up of 15 amino acids. CDR3 loop: CSVASGISSYNEQFF. For the CDR3, the DNA is TGCAGCGTTGCTAGCGGCATTAGCTCCTACAATGAGCAGTTCTTC.

In its sample, this clonotype was seen once. The chain combines TRBV7-6 with TRBJ2-5; possibly TRBD2 for D (6 bases). CDR3 length: 14 residues. Trimming shortened V by 5 bases and J by 5 bases, and 15 bases separated the two germline ends. The germline V gene encodes CDR1 SGHVS and CDR2 FNYEAQ. In nucleotides, the CDR3 is TGTGCCAGCAGCCTGGACTGGGGGGATGAGACCCAGTACTTC. Translated: CASSLDWGDETQYF.

This clonotype was picked up many times. The chain has TRBV12-3 or TRBV12-4 and TRBJ1-3; D remains unclear. V was shortened by 11 bases and J by 0 bases, with 11 bases between the two germline ends. CDR3 length: 13 residues. The CDR3 region has the DNA TGTGCCGGAACATTCAGCTCTGGAAACACCATATATTTT. Its protein is CAGTFSSGNTIYF.

This clonotype was seen more than once but under ten times. The V and J genes are TRBV12-3 or TRBV12-4 and TRBJ1-1; no firm D call. The ends were cut back, 4 bases at V and 4 bases at J, with 7 bases in the middle. The length of the CDR3 is 12 residues. The CDR3 nucleotides are TGTGCCAGCAGTTCTTATTCCACTGAAGCTTTCTTT. Translation gives CASSSYSTEAFF.

In its sample, this clonotype was seen many times. The genes are TRBV7-2 and TRBJ2-3; D is possibly TRBD2 (7 bases). Germline V gene lookup returns CDR1 SGHTA and CDR2 FQGNSA. V was cut by 1 base and J by 6 bases, with 17 bases left in between. The CDR3 runs 16 residues. Here the CDR3 DNA reads TGTGCCAGCAGCTTAGATGGGGGCGGGAGCTTTGATACGCAGTATTTT. Residues: CASSLDGGGSFDTQYF.

This clonotype was seen at least ten times. This chain uses TRBV20-1 with TRBJ1-5, with D perhaps TRBD1 (5 bases). V lost 3 bases and J 11 bases, leaving 14 bases between the germline ends. This CDR3 is 12 amino acids long. Germline lookup yields CDR1 DFQATT and CDR2 SNEGSKA (reference sequence). CDR3 region: CSARERRGSQHF. The CDR3 region has the DNA TGCAGTGCTAGGGAGAGGCGGGGGTCCCAGCATTTT.

This clonotype was counted many times. The rearrangement links TRBV11-3 to TRBJ2-5, with D tentatively TRBD2 (5 bases). V was clipped by 0 bases and J by 1 base, with 9 bases between them. The germline gives CDR1 SGHNT, CDR2 YENEEA. This CDR3 is built from 15 residues. The CDR3 DNA follows: TGTGCCAGCAGCTTAGATCGGGGTCCCCAAGAGACCCAGTACTTC. Translation gives CASSLDRGPQETQYF.

This clonotype was counted many times. The J gene is TRBJ1-2, the V gene TRBV12-3 or TRBV12-4; a weak D match, TRBD1 (5 bases). Between the trimmed V and J ends, which lost 4 bases and 0 bases, there was a span of 15 bases. The CDR3 length is 16 residues. CDR3: CASSYVVGGANYGYTF. CDR3 coding DNA: TGTGCCAGCAGTTACGTTGTGGGGGGAGCTAACTATGGCTACACCTTC.

In its sample, this clonotype was seen many times. The rearrangement links TRBV7-2 to TRBJ2-7; tentatively, D is TRBD1 (6 bases). Trimming took off 7 bases at V and 6 bases at J, with 19 bases between the two ends. Germline V gene sequence: CDR1 SGHTA, CDR2 FQGNSA. The CDR3 is 14 amino acids. The CDR3: CASNIRSEGVEQYF. The CDR3 DNA is TGTGCCAGCAATATCCGTAGTGAGGGGGTCGAGCAGTACTTC.